This TCR beta chain is from a study of T-cell memory formation after mild COVID-19. Study as a whole: TCR clusters were largely donor specific. Study observations and caveats: Whereas later expanders leaned CD4+, clones contracting day 15 to 85 showed a balanced CD4/CD8 makeup.

On this clonotype itself: Its antigen is not known.

Via MiXCR, TCRdb re-called the 5' RACE reads, giving one row per CDR3 protein. This table has 140,000 to 150,000 distinct CDR3 sequences, approximately 25% appearing once. The germline V gene has CDR1 WSHSY and CDR2 SAAADI. This CDR3 has 12 residues. V gave up 8 bases and J gave up 3 bases, with 11 bases separating them. Sequencing was done on a sample of PBMCs or a T cell subset sorted from them (not recorded which). The J gene is TRBJ2-7, the V gene TRBV10-2, with D possibly TRBD2 on 6 matching bases. The clonotype originates from an adult woman who had mild COVID-19 (a few samples of this study predate the infection). Cell type and time point are not known. The CDR3 loop reads CASRVAVYEQYF. The CDR3 nucleotides are TGCGCCAGCCGGGTAGCGGTCTACGAGCAGTACTTC.